These T cell receptor beta chains were read from a single sample in a study of hypomethylating agent response in myelodysplastic syndrome. Here immunoSEQ multiplex PCR was the method, and the copy in TCRdb shows in-frame clones only, minus some. The profile covers 1,000 to 1,500 clones, with nearly 85% appearing a single time and roughly 17% taken by the ten largest. This specimen was bone marrow, taken before or after starting hypomethylating agent treatment for myelodysplastic syndrome (not recorded which). The receptors come from a human donor with myelodysplastic syndrome. Each CDR3 is given with its conserved first and last residue. Each record gives: clone size, J gene, D gene, V gene, CDR3 protein, CDR3 DNA. D genes are given only for firm matches. Only some rows state a clone size, as once, few, many or a class for expanded clones.

abundance: -; j_gene: TRBJ1-5; d_gene: -; v_gene: TRBV7-6; CDR3aa: CASSPLNQPQHF; CDR3nt: TGTGCCAGCAGCCCATTGAATCAGCCCCAGCATTTT
abundance: -; j_gene: TRBJ2-2; d_gene: TRBD1; v_gene: TRBV7-6; CDR3aa: CASSSSGTGNTGELFF; CDR3nt: TGTGCCAGCAGCTCATCCGGGACAGGGAACACCGGGGAGCTGTTTTTT
abundance: -; j_gene: TRBJ2-3; d_gene: -; v_gene: TRBV11-2; CDR3aa: CASSLVGADTDTQYF; CDR3nt: TGTGCCAGCAGCTTAGTCGGGGCGGATACAGATACGCAGTATTTT
abundance: -; j_gene: TRBJ1-1; d_gene: -; v_gene: TRBV2; CDR3aa: CASSFSGNTEAFF; CDR3nt: TGTGCCAGCAGTTTTAGCGGGAACACTGAAGCTTTCTTT
abundance: -; j_gene: TRBJ2-1; d_gene: -; v_gene: TRBV5-1; CDR3aa: CASSLIGGSYNEQFF; CDR3nt: TGCGCCAGCAGCTTGATTGGGGGCTCCTACAATGAGCAGTTCTTC
abundance: -; j_gene: TRBJ2-2; d_gene: TRBD1; v_gene: TRBV6-1; CDR3aa: CASRRTGGTGELFF; CDR3nt: TGTGCCAGCAGGAGGACAGGGGGGACCGGGGAGCTGTTTTTT
abundance: -; j_gene: TRBJ2-1; d_gene: -; v_gene: TRBV27; CDR3aa: CASSLGIYNEQFF; CDR3nt: TGTGCCAGCAGTTTAGGGATCTACAATGAGCAGTTCTTC
abundance: once; j_gene: TRBJ2-7; d_gene: -; v_gene: TRBV7-2; CDR3aa: CASSFRGQSEQYF; CDR3nt: TGTGCCAGCAGCTTTAGAGGACAGTCCGAGCAGTACTTC
abundance: -; j_gene: TRBJ1-1; d_gene: TRBD1; v_gene: TRBV19; CDR3aa: CASRDRGSIEAFF; CDR3nt: TGTGCCAGTAGGGACAGGGGGTCTATTGAAGCTTTCTTT
abundance: -; j_gene: TRBJ2-7; d_gene: -; v_gene: TRBV5-6; CDR3aa: CASSRNDYEQYF; CDR3nt: TGTGCCAGCAGCCGGAATGACTACGAGCAGTACTTC
abundance: once; j_gene: TRBJ1-1; d_gene: -; v_gene: TRBV5-4; CDR3aa: CASSLGESGTEAFF; CDR3nt: TGTGCCAGCAGCTTGGGGGAGTCGGGCACTGAAGCTTTCTTT
abundance: -; j_gene: TRBJ1-1; d_gene: TRBD1; v_gene: TRBV5-6; CDR3aa: CASSPRTGSDLNTEAFF; CDR3nt: TGTGCCAGCAGCCCCCGGACAGGGAGTGACCTAAACACTGAAGCTTTCTTT
abundance: large; j_gene: TRBJ2-7; d_gene: TRBD1; v_gene: TRBV15; CDR3aa: CATSRSEGQTYEQYF; CDR3nt: TGTGCCACCAGCAGATCCGAGGGACAGACCTACGAGCAGTACTTC
abundance: few; j_gene: TRBJ2-1; d_gene: TRBD2; v_gene: TRBV5-6; CDR3aa: CASSLPGLAFGEQFF; CDR3nt: TGTGCCAGCAGCTTGCCGGGACTAGCATTCGGAGAGCAGTTCTTC
abundance: -; j_gene: TRBJ1-5; d_gene: -; v_gene: TRBV6-1; CDR3aa: CASRRGGSSNQPQHF; CDR3nt: TGTGCCAGCAGGAGGGGGGGGTCGAGCAATCAGCCCCAGCATTTT
abundance: -; j_gene: TRBJ2-5; d_gene: -; v_gene: TRBV5-6; CDR3aa: CASSDGTTETQYF; CDR3nt: TGTGCCAGCAGCGACGGGACAACAGAGACCCAGTACTTC
abundance: -; j_gene: TRBJ1-5; d_gene: -; v_gene: TRBV28; CDR3aa: CASSSRLGGNQPQHF; CDR3nt: TGTGCCAGCAGTTCGAGACTTGGGGGCAATCAGCCCCAGCATTTT
abundance: -; j_gene: TRBJ1-6; d_gene: -; v_gene: TRBV27; CDR3aa: CASSSPSRGGVNSPLHF; CDR3nt: TGTGCCAGCAGTTCCCCCTCACGGGGTGGTGTAAATTCACCCCTCCACTTT
abundance: -; j_gene: TRBJ2-7; d_gene: TRBD1; v_gene: TRBV5-1; CDR3aa: CASSLDRGSYEQYF; CDR3nt: TGCGCCAGCAGCCTGGACAGGGGCTCCTACGAGCAGTACTTC
abundance: -; j_gene: TRBJ1-4; d_gene: -; v_gene: TRBV28; CDR3aa: CASNGRGREKLFF; CDR3nt: TGTGCCAGCAATGGGAGGGGCAGGGAAAAACTGTTTTTT
abundance: -; j_gene: TRBJ2-7; d_gene: -; v_gene: TRBV11-2; CDR3aa: CASSLSRGYEQYF; CDR3nt: TGTGCCAGCAGCTTATCCCGCGGCTACGAGCAGTACTTC
abundance: -; j_gene: TRBJ2-1; d_gene: -; v_gene: TRBV18; CDR3aa: CASSPLSGKQFF; CDR3nt: TGTGCCAGCTCACCACTGAGTGGGAAGCAGTTCTTC
abundance: once; j_gene: TRBJ1-2; d_gene: -; v_gene: TRBV19; CDR3aa: CASRQSWGFGNYGYTF; CDR3nt: TGTGCCAGTAGACAAAGCTGGGGCTTCGGAAACTATGGCTACACCTTC
abundance: -; j_gene: TRBJ1-4; d_gene: TRBD1; v_gene: TRBV4-2; CDR3aa: CASSQGTGFNEKLFF; CDR3nt: TGTGCCAGCAGCCAAGGGACAGGATTTAATGAAAAACTGTTTTTT
abundance: -; j_gene: TRBJ1-2; d_gene: TRBD1; v_gene: TRBV7-2; CDR3aa: CASSDGNRGSLTF; CDR3nt: TGTGCCAGCAGCGATGGAAACAGGGGCTCTCTCACCTTC
abundance: once; j_gene: TRBJ1-2; d_gene: -; v_gene: TRBV9; CDR3aa: CASSYQGANYGYTF; CDR3nt: TGTGCCAGCAGCTACCAGGGAGCTAACTATGGCTACACCTTC
abundance: -; j_gene: TRBJ1-3; d_gene: -; v_gene: TRBV11-1; CDR3aa: CASSLLSTQNSGNTIYF; CDR3nt: TGTGCCAGCAGCCTCCTTTCGACTCAGAACTCGGGAAACACCATATATTTT
abundance: -; j_gene: TRBJ2-2; d_gene: TRBD1; v_gene: TRBV28; CDR3aa: CASRQGSNTGELFF; CDR3nt: TGTGCCAGCCGACAGGGTTCGAACACCGGGGAGCTGTTTTTT
abundance: few; j_gene: TRBJ1-2; d_gene: TRBD1; v_gene: TRBV10-3; CDR3aa: CASSLQTGTGNYGYTF; CDR3nt: TGTGCCAGCAGTCTACAAACCGGGACAGGGAACTATGGCTACACCTTC
abundance: -; j_gene: TRBJ2-1; d_gene: -; v_gene: TRBV27; CDR3aa: CATHSLADMKQFF; CDR3nt: TGTGCCACTCACAGCCTAGCCGACATGAAGCAGTTCTTC
abundance: -; j_gene: TRBJ2-1; d_gene: TRBD2; v_gene: TRBV19; CDR3aa: CASSSRGAGVHPDEQFF; CDR3nt: TGTGCCAGTAGTTCCCGTGGAGCGGGAGTCCACCCCGATGAGCAGTTCTTC
abundance: -; j_gene: TRBJ1-1; d_gene: -; v_gene: TRBV30; CDR3aa: CAWSGGLTEAFF; CDR3nt: TGTGCCTGGAGTGGTGGGCTCACTGAAGCTTTCTTT
abundance: -; j_gene: TRBJ2-5; d_gene: TRBD2; v_gene: TRBV2; CDR3aa: CASSAGLAGASADQETQYF; CDR3nt: TGTGCCAGCAGTGCGGGACTAGCGGGGGCATCGGCAGACCAAGAGACCCAGTACTTC
abundance: -; j_gene: TRBJ2-7; d_gene: -; v_gene: TRBV5-4; CDR3aa: CASSLDQGYEQYF; CDR3nt: TGTGCCAGCAGCTTGGACCAGGGGTACGAGCAGTACTTC
abundance: -; j_gene: TRBJ1-1; d_gene: -; v_gene: TRBV4-1; CDR3aa: CASSQEGILGGRGRTEAFF; CDR3nt: TGCGCCAGCAGCCAAGAAGGGATCTTAGGAGGCAGAGGACGCACTGAAGCTTTCTTT
abundance: -; j_gene: TRBJ2-1; d_gene: -; v_gene: TRBV28; CDR3aa: CASSSGAYNEQFF; CDR3nt: TGTGCCAGCAGCTCCGGGGCCTACAATGAGCAGTTCTTC